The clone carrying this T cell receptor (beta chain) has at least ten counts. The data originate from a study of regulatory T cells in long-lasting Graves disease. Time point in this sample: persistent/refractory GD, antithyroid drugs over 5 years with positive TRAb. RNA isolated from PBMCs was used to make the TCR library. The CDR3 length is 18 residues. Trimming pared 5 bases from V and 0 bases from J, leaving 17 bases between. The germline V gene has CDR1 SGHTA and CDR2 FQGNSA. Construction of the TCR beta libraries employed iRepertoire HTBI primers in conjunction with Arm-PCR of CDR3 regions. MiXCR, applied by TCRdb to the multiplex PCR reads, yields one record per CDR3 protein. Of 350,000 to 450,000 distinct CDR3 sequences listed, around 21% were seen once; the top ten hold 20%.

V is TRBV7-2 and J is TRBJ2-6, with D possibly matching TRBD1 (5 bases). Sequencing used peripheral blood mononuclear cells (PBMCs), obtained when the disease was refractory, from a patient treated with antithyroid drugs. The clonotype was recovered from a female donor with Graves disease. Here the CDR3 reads CASSHWYRKASGANVLTF. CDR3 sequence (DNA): TGTGCCAGCAGCCATTGGTACAGGAAAGCCTCTGGGGCCAACGTCCTGACTTTC.